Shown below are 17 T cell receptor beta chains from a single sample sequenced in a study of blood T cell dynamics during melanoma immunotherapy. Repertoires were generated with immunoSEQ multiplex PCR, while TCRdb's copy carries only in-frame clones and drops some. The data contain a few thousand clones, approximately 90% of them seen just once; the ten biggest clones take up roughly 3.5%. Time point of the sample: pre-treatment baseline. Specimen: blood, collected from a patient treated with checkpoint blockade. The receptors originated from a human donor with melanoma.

The CDR3 loop reads CASSFGISAQYF. The CDR3 bases are TGTGCCAGCAGTTTTGGTATCAGTGCGCAGTATTTT. The chain is built from TRBV27 and TRBJ2-3; the D is unclear. CDR1 and CDR2 from the germline V gene are MNHEY and SMNVEV (reference sequence). CDR3 length: 12 amino acids. Trimming removed 3 bases at V and 10 bases at J, with 11 bases between.

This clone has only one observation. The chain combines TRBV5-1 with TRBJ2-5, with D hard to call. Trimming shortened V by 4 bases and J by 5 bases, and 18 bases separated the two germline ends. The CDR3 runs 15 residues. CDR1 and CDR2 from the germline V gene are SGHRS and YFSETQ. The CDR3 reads CASSRMASSEETQYF. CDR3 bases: TGCGCCAGCAGCCGGATGGCCTCCTCAGAGGAGACCCAGTACTTC.

CDR3 in amino acids: CAWSPGLEGEQFF. In nucleotides, the CDR3 is TGTGCCTGGAGTCCGGGACTAGAGGGTGAGCAGTTCTTC. V gene TRBV30 combines with J gene TRBJ2-1; 8 bases align to TRBD2. V shed 2 bases, J shed 9 bases, and the junction held 6 bases outside the gene matches. The CDR3 sequence is 13 residues long. The V gene's germline CDR1 is GTSNPN and CDR2 SVGIG (reference sequence).

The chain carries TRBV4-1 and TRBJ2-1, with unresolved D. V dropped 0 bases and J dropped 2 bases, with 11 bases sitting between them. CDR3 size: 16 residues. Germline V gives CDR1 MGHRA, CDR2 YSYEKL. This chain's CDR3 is CASSQDLDGAYNEQFF. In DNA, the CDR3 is TGCGCCAGCAGCCAAGACCTGGACGGAGCCTACAATGAGCAGTTCTTC.

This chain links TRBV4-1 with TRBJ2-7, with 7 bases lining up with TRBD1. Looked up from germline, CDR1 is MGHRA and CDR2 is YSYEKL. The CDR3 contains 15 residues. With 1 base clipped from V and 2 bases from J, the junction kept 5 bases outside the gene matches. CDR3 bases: TGCGCCAGCAGCCAAGCGAACAGGGGACCCTACGAGCAGTACTTC. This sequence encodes CASSQANRGPYEQYF.

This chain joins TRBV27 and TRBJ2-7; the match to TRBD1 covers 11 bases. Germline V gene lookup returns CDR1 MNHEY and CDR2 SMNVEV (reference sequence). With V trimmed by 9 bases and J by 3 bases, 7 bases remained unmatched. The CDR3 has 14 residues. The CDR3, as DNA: TGTGCCAGTGGGAGGACAGGGGGCATCTACGAGCAGTACTTC. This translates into CASGRTGGIYEQYF.

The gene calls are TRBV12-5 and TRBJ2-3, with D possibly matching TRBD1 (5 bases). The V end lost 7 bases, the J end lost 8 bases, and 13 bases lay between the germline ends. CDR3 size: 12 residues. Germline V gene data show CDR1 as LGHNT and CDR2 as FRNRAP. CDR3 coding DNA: TGTGCTAGTGCCTTTGGGCAGGGTACGCAGTATTTT. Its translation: CASAFGQGTQYF.

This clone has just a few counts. In DNA form, the CDR3 reads TGTGCCAGTAGGAGGCGAAGCGACTATAGCAATCAGCCCCAGCATTTT. As protein: CASRRRSDYSNQPQHF. The genes are TRBV19 and TRBJ1-5; unclear D gene. This CDR3 has 16 amino acids. Germline CDR1 and CDR2: LNHDA and SQIVND (reference sequence). The V and J ends lost 6 bases and 0 bases respectively, with 15 bases between them.

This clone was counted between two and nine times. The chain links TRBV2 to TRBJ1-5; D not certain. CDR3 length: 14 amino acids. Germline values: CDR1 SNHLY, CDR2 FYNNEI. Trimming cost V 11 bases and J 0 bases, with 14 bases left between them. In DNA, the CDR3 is TGTGCCTCCGGGGAGGCCATTAGCAATCAGCCCCAGCATTTT. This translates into CASGEAISNQPQHF.

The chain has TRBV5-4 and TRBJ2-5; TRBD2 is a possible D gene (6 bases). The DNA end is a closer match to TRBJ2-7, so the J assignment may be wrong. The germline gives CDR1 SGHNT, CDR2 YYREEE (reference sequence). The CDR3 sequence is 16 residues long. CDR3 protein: CASSLATGGVSYEQYF. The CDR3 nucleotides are TGTGCCAGCAGCTTGGCCACGGGCGGGGTCTCCTACGAGCAGTACTTC.

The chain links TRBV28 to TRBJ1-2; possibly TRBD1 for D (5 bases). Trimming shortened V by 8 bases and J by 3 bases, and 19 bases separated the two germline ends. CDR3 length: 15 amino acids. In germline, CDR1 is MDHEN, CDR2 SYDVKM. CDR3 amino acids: CASGGFRAEDYGYTF. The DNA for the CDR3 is TGTGCCAGCGGGGGGTTCAGGGCTGAGGACTATGGCTACACCTTC.

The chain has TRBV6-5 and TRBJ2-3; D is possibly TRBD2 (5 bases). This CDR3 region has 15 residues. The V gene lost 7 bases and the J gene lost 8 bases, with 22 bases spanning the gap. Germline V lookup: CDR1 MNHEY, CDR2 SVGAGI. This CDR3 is CASTDQGRGTGTQYF. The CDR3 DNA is TGTGCCAGCACCGACCAAGGACGGGGAACGGGTACGCAGTATTTT.

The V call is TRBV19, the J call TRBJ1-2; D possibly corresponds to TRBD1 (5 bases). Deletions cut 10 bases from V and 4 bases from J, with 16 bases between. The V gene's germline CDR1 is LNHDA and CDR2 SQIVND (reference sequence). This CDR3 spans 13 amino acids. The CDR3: CATTRGGFYGYTF. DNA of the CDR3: TGTGCCACTACTCGGGGGGGTTTCTATGGCTACACCTTC.

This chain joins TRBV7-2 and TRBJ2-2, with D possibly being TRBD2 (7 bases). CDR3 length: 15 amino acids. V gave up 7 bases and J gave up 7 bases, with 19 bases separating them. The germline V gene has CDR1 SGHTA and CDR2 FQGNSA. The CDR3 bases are TGTGCCAGCATCCAAGGGGGGGAAGCGTACGGGGAGCTGTTTTTT. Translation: CASIQGGEAYGELFF.

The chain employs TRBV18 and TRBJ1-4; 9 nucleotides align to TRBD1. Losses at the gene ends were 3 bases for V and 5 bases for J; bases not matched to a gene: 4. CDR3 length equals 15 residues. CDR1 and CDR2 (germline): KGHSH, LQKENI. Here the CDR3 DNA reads TGTGCCAGCTCACCGACAGGGGGTCTAAATGAAAAACTGTTTTTT. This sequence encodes CASSPTGGLNEKLFF.

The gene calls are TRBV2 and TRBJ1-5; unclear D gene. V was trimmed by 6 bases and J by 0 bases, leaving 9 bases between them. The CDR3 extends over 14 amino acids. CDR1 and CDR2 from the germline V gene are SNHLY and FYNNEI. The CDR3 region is CASREGLSNQPQHF. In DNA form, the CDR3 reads TGTGCCAGCAGAGAGGGCCTTAGCAATCAGCCCCAGCATTTT.

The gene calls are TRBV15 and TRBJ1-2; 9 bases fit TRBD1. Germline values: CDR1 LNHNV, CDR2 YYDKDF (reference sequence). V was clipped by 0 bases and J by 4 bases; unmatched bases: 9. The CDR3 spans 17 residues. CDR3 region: CATSRDYGVQGAYGYTF. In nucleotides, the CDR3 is TGTGCCACCAGCAGAGATTACGGAGTACAGGGGGCCTATGGCTACACCTTC.